This T cell receptor beta chain was identified during a study of response to subunit inactivated influenza vaccine. Study-wide results and caveats: The authors proposed limited new T cell recruitment per seasonal influenza vaccination.

This clonotype was observed a handful of times. Its antigen remains unknown. TCRdb itself ran the RT-PCR reads through MiXCR, one entry per CDR3 protein. The repertoire has roughly 620,000 distinct CDR3 sequences, roughly 10% of them found once; the top ten carry 9.5% to 11%. This sample also belongs to another study, concerning T cells expressing NK-cell markers. That report adds: As the method of synthesis, 5'RACE template switching with UMIs yielded TCR beta cDNA. Source material for TCR beta repertoires consisted of sorted CD3+CD56+NKG2C+, CD3+CD56+NKG2C- and CD3+CD56-NKG2C+ T cells. Roughly 1.0-8% of CD8+ T cells in more than 5 donors belonged to dominant NKG2C+ clonotypes. In a handful of donors, dominant clonotypes made up about 25-60.1% of CD3+CD56-NKG2C+ cells.

The starting material was PBMCs from blood, obtained on the day of vaccination. This sequence was found in a man between 50 and 59 years old who received an inactivated influenza vaccine.

As DNA, the CDR3 is TGTGCCAGCAGCCATGACAGCCGCTATGGCTACACCTTC. Its translation is CASSHDSRYGYTF. The rearrangement links TRBV14 to TRBJ1-2, with a tentative D call TRBD1 (5 bases). This CDR3 is 13 amino acids long. Trimming removed 3 bases at V and 4 bases at J, with 9 bases between. Germline lookup yields CDR1 SGHDN and CDR2 FVKESK.